This note documents a single T cell receptor beta chain sequence. These data are taken from a study of OX40 agonist ivuxolimab in advanced cancers. Overall study context: Participants could have had prior anti-PD-1, anti-PD-L1 or anti-CTLA-4 therapy, and roughly 40% had some.

CDR1 and CDR2 from the germline V gene are KGHSH and LQKENI. V lost 4 bases to trimming and J lost 5 bases; unmatched junction nucleotides: 8. The CDR3 consists of 16 residues. The protocol was immunoSEQ multiplex PCR, while the TCRdb copy is restricted to in-frame clones and leaves out a portion. Seen here are more than 50,000 clones, over 80% observed once, and the top ten hold 4% to 5.5%. This clonotype originated in an adult with an advanced solid tumor such as melanoma, head and neck, liver or kidney cancer. The chain employs TRBV18 and TRBJ1-5; 10 bases map to TRBD1. The specimen comprised CD4+ or CD8+ T cells sorted from blood, sampled in a trial of the OX40 agonist ivuxolimab. CDR3 sequence (DNA): TGTGCCAGCTCACTCGGACAGGGGGGTATCCATCAGCCCCAGCATTTT. It specifies CASSLGQGGIHQPQHF. Looking up the rest from reference TRBV18 and TRBJ1-5 gives the full variable domain: NAGVMQNPRHLVRRRGQEARLRCSPMKGHSHVYWYRQLPEEGLKFMVYLQKENIIDESGMPKERFSAEFPKEGPSILRIQQVVRGDSAAYFCASSLGQGGIHQPQHFGDGTRLSIL.